The rows below give T cell receptor beta chains drawn from one sample of a study of shared clonotypes between healthy human individuals. Repertoires were generated with immunoSEQ multiplex PCR, while TCRdb's copy carries only in-frame clones and drops some. The sample records around 300,000 clones, about nine tenths being singletons. The material sequenced was memory CD8+ T cells sorted from blood. The receptors come from a man in his late teens or twenties in good health. The CDR3 runs from the conserved cysteine through the conserved F or W. D genes are given only for firm matches. Clone size appears in some rows only: once, few, many, or a class for an expanded clone.

clone_size,j_call,v_call,d_call,cdr3_aa,cdr3_nt
once,TRBJ1-5,TRBV9,TRBD1,CASSLRQGWPQHF,TGTGCCAGCAGCCTCCGACAGGGGTGGCCCCAGCATTTT
once,TRBJ2-7,TRBV5-6,TRBD2,CASSLARTSVSYEQYF,TGTGCCAGCAGCTTGGCCAGAACTAGCGTCTCCTACGAGCAGTACTTC
.,TRBJ1-2,TRBV5-6,TRBD1,CASSLEGQESYGYTF,TGTGCCAGCAGCTTGGAAGGACAGGAGAGCTATGGCTACACCTTC
.,TRBJ2-1,TRBV7-9,TRBD2,CASSFVAGVYNEQFF,TGTGCCAGCAGCTTTGTAGCGGGGGTTTACAATGAGCAGTTCTTC
.,TRBJ2-7,TRBV27,TRBD2,CASRVSGGPTTYEQYF,TGTGCCAGCAGGGTTAGCGGGGGACCCACAACCTACGAGCAGTACTTC
once,TRBJ1-5,TRBV30,.,CAWSAPLLTETWDQPQHF,TGTGCCTGGAGTGCCCCCCTCTTAACAGAGACTTGGGATCAGCCCCAGCATTTT
.,TRBJ2-3,TRBV25-1,.,CASSAHPTDLTDTQYF,TGTGCCAGCAGTGCCCACCCGACGGACCTCACGGATACGCAGTATTTT
.,TRBJ1-1,TRBV7-9,TRBD1,CASSFRGDLNFEAFF,TGTGCCAGCAGCTTCAGGGGGGACCTTAATTTTGAAGCTTTCTTT
.,TRBJ2-7,TRBV5-1,TRBD2,CASSTKLAGDHEQYF,TGCGCCAGCAGCACCAAACTAGCGGGGGACCACGAGCAGTACTTC
.,TRBJ1-2,TRBV28,TRBD1,CAGTGVGGYTF,TGTGCCGGAACAGGGGTGGGCGGCTACACCTTC
.,TRBJ2-3,TRBV7-8,.,CASSLAVAAGHTDTQYF,TGTGCCAGCAGCTTAGCGGTCGCCGCGGGGCATACAGATACGCAGTATTTT
few,TRBJ2-2,TRBV6-4,TRBD1,CASSTGTGSTGELFF,TGTGCCAGCAGTACCGGGACAGGGTCCACCGGGGAGCTGTTTTTT
.,TRBJ1-5,TRBV27,TRBD1,CASSLTGRHQPQHF,TGTGCCAGCAGTTTGACAGGGAGACATCAGCCCCAGCATTTT
.,TRBJ2-7,TRBV25-1,.,CASSDSYEQYF,TGTGCCAGCAGTGATTCTTACGAGCAGTACTTC
.,TRBJ2-7,TRBV5-6,.,CASSFGNEQYF,TGTGCCAGCAGCTTCGGTAACGAGCAGTACTTC
.,TRBJ2-7,TRBV27,TRBD1,CASSLGQGSNEQYF,TGTGCCAGCAGTCTTGGACAGGGGAGCAACGAGCAGTACTTC
.,TRBJ2-7,TRBV7-9,.,CASSLIGAYEQYF,TGTGCCAGCAGCTTGATTGGCGCCTACGAGCAGTACTTC
.,TRBJ2-1,TRBV10-2,TRBD2,CASSASGGASYNEQFF,TGCGCCAGCAGTGCCAGCGGGGGGGCTTCCTACAATGAGCAGTTCTTC
few,TRBJ2-7,TRBV29-1,TRBD2,CSGFLAGDSYEQYF,TGCAGCGGCTTTCTAGCGGGGGACTCCTACGAGCAGTACTTC
.,TRBJ2-3,TRBV11-2,TRBD2,CASSFGGGAEADTQYF,TGTGCCAGCAGCTTCGGCGGGGGGGCCGAAGCAGATACGCAGTATTTT
.,TRBJ2-3,TRBV27,.,CASSQTGPRGVTDTQYF,TGTGCCAGCAGTCAAACAGGCCCCCGGGGAGTCACAGATACGCAGTATTTT
.,TRBJ1-1,TRBV4-1,.,CASSQVYTEAFF,TGCGCCAGCAGCCAAGTCTACACTGAAGCTTTCTTT
once,TRBJ1-2,TRBV4-3,.,CASSHRRGAYGYTF,TGCGCCAGCAGCCACCGACGGGGGGCCTATGGCTACACCTTC
.,TRBJ2-7,TRBV4-1,.,CASSRDLGYEQYF,TGCGCCAGCAGCCGGGATCTCGGCTACGAGCAGTACTTC
.,TRBJ2-7,TRBV7-8,.,CASSHQDYEQYF,TGTGCCAGCAGCCACCAGGACTACGAGCAGTACTTC
.,TRBJ2-7,TRBV27,.,CASSSAATLYYEQYF,TGTGCCAGCAGTTCCGCAGCGACCCTCTACTACGAGCAGTACTTC
.,TRBJ2-7,TRBV6-1,TRBD1,CASSNRGPYEQYF,TGTGCCAGTTCCAACAGGGGGCCCTACGAGCAGTACTTC
.,TRBJ2-7,TRBV4-3,.,CASSQALGAGYYEQYF,TGCGCCAGCAGCCAGGCCCTGGGGGCAGGGTACTACGAGCAGTACTTC
few,TRBJ2-7,TRBV13,TRBD2,CASSLGGRGNEQYF,TGTGCCAGCAGCTTGGGCGGGAGGGGCAACGAGCAGTACTTC
.,TRBJ2-7,TRBV29-1,.,CSVGLGMGTYEQYF,TGCAGCGTTGGGCTGGGGATGGGAACCTACGAGCAGTACTTC
.,TRBJ2-5,TRBV13,.,CASSLARQETQYF,TGTGCCAGCAGCTTAGCCAGGCAAGAGACCCAGTACTTC